This T cell receptor (beta chain) comes out of a study of patients and donors after allogeneic stem cell transplantation. Trimming cost V 5 bases and J 3 bases; bases outside gene matches: 3. The CDR3 is 13 amino acids. CDR1 is KGHDR and CDR2 is SFDVKD in the germline V gene. TCRdb recomputed calls from the RT-PCR reads with MiXCR, one row per CDR3 protein. The table has 920,000 or so distinct CDR3 sequences, more than 15% seen once. What was sequenced was blood, either unsorted or a sorted T cell fraction (not recorded which). The clonotype was recovered from a human donor who was either an allogeneic HSCT recipient or a stem cell or donor lymphocyte infusion donor (not recorded which). It is not recorded whose cells these are; they may come from a transplant donor. The chain joins TRBV24-1 to TRBJ2-7, with 7 bases matching TRBD1. CDR3 sequence (DNA): TGTGCCACCAGTGCTCCAGGGGGCTACGAGCAGTACTTC. Translated: CATSAPGGYEQYF.